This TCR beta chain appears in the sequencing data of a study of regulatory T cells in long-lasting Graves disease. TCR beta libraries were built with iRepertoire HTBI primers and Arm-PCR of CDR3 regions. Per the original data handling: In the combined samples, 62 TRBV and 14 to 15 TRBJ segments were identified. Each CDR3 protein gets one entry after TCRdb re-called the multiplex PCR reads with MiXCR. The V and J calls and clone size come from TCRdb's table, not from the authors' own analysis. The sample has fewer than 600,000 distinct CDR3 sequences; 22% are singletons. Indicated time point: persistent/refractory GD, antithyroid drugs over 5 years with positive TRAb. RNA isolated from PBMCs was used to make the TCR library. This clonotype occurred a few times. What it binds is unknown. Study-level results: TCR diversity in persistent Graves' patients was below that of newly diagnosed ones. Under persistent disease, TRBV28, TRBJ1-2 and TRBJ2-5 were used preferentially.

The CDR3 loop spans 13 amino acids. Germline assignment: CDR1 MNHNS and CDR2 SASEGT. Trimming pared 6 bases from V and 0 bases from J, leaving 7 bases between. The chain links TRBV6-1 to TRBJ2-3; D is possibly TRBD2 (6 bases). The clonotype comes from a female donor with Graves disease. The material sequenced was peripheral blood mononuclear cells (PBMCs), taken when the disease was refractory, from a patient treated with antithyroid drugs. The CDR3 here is CASRGTSTDTQYF. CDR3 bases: TGTGCCAGCAGGGGGACTAGCACAGATACGCAGTATTTT.